This T cell receptor beta chain was documented in a study of blood T cell repertoires in COVID-19. In the study overall: The United States, Italy and Spain supplied acute and convalescent COVID-19 samples.

The CDR3 extends over 14 amino acids. The V gene's germline CDR1 is LGHDT and CDR2 YNNKEL (reference sequence). V was pared by 5 bases and J by 2 bases, with 5 bases of the junction left unmatched. In the source study's methods: Estimation of nucleated cell counts was performed using reference gene primer amplification. TCRdb keeps only in-frame clones here, not all; method: immunoSEQ multiplex PCR. D and trimming were read from the DNA, whereas the V and J calls and clone size are those reported in that table. This repertoire shows 50,000 to 65,000 clones, roughly 87% found once; its top ten account for around 21%.

The clonotype was recovered from a woman older than 75 with COVID-19, enrolled during active disease. This chain connects TRBV3-1 (or the pseudogene TRBV3-2) to TRBJ1-1, with TRBD1 identical over 7 bases. The material sequenced was peripheral blood. This CDR3 reads CASSARDRNTEAFF. The CDR3 bases are TGTGCCAGCAGCGCCCGGGACAGAAACACTGAAGCTTTCTTT.